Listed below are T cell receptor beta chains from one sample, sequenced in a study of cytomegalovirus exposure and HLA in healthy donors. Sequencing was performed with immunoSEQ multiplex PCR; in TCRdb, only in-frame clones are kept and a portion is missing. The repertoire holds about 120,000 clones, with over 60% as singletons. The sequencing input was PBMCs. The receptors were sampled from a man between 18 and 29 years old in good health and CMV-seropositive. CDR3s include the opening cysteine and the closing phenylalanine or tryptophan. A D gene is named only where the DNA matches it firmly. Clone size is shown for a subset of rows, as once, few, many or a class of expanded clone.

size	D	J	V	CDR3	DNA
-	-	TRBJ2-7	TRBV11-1	CASSWGVDVAGEQYF	TGTGCCAGCAGCTGGGGGGTTGATGTTGCGGGTGAGCAGTACTTC
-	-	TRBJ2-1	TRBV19	CASSPDGNSDYNEQFF	TGTGCCAGTAGTCCCGACGGGAATTCGGACTACAATGAGCAGTTCTTC
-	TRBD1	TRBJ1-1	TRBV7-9	CASSRQGSAFF	TGTGCCAGCAGCAGACAGGGTTCCGCTTTCTTT
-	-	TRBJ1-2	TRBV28	CASSLWPSSSYTF	TGTGCCAGCAGTTTGTGGCCTTCTTCGAGCTACACCTTC
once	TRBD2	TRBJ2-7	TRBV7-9	CASSPRPGLAGGEHYEQYF	TGTGCCAGCAGCCCACGCCCGGGACTAGCGGGAGGGGAGCACTACGAGCAGTACTTC
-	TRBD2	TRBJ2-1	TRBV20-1	CSALGLAEQFF	TGCAGTGCCCTCGGACTAGCAGAGCAGTTCTTC
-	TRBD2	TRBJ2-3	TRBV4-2	CASSPLSGGGTDTQYF	TGTGCCAGCAGCCCACTTAGCGGGGGAGGAACAGATACGCAGTATTTT
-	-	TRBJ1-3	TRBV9	CASSGGLEGLGNTIYF	TGTGCCAGCAGCGGGGGCCTCGAAGGGTTAGGAAACACCATATATTTT
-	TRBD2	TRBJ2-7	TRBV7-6	CASSLSSRKREGPGYEQYF	TGTGCCAGCAGCTTAAGTAGTCGGAAGCGGGAGGGGCCGGGGTACGAGCAGTACTTC
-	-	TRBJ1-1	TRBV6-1	CASSELRQRNTEAFF	TGTGCCAGCAGTGAACTCAGACAGAGAAACACTGAAGCTTTCTTT
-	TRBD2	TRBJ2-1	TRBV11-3	CASSGSGGSLLGEEQFF	TGTGCCAGCAGCGGAAGCGGGGGCTCCCTCTTGGGTGAGGAGCAGTTCTTC
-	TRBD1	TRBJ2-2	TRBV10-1	CAKETGGLIGELFF	TGCGCCAAAGAGACAGGGGGCTTGATCGGGGAGCTGTTTTTT
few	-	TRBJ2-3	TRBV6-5	CASKTQGYSADTQYF	TGTGCCAGCAAAACACAGGGCTATTCCGCAGATACGCAGTATTTT
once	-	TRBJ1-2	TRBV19	CASSYLYRRDDYGYTF	TGTGCCAGTAGCTACCTCTACCGCAGGGATGACTATGGCTACACCTTC
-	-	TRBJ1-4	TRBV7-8	CASSAETNEKLFF	TGTGCCAGCAGCGCTGAGACTAATGAAAAACTGTTTTTT
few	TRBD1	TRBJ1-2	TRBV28	CASSFGTESYGYTF	TGTGCCAGCAGTTTCGGGACAGAATCCTATGGCTACACCTTC
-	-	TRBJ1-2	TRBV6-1	CASSEATIYGYTF	TGTGCCAGCAGTGAAGCCACTATCTATGGCTACACCTTC
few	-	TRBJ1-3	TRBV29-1	CSGLTSGNTIYF	TGCAGCGGCCTGACTTCTGGAAACACCATATATTTT
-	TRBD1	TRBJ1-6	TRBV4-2	CASSGSGTGNSPLHF	TGTGCCAGCAGCGGATCCGGGACAGGGAATTCACCCCTCCACTTT
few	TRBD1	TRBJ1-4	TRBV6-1	CASSGTGLSNEKLFF	TGTGCCAGCAGTGGGACAGGGTTATCTAATGAAAAACTGTTTTTT
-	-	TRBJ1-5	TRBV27	CASRLELYSNQPQHF	TGTGCCAGCAGGTTGGAGCTGTATAGCAATCAGCCCCAGCATTTT
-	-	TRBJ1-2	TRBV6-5	CASSYRSRGSVGYTF	TGTGCCAGCAGTTACCGTTCGAGGGGGTCGGTAGGCTACACCTTC
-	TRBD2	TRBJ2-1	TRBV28	CASMGGRHYNEQFF	TGTGCCAGCATGGGCGGGAGACATTACAATGAGCAGTTCTTC
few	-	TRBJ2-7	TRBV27	CASSPGSVAYEQYF	TGTGCCAGCAGTCCGGGGTCAGTGGCCTACGAGCAGTACTTC
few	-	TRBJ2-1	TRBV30	CAWSLGSYNEQFF	TGTGCCTGGAGTCTCGGCTCCTACAATGAGCAGTTCTTC
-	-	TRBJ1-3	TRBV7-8	CASSLGAQNSGNTIYF	TGTGCCAGCAGCTTAGGGGCTCAGAACTCTGGAAACACCATATATTTT
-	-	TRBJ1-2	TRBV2	CASRGGGYTF	TGTGCCAGCCGAGGGGGTGGCTACACCTTC
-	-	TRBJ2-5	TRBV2	CASSEDVQYQETQYF	TGTGCCAGCAGTGAAGATGTCCAGTACCAAGAGACCCAGTACTTC
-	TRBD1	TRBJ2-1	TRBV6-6	CASTITGEAYNEQFF	TGTGCCAGCACCATTACAGGGGAAGCCTACAATGAGCAGTTCTTC
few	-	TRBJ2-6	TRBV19	CASSFRSGANVLTF	TGTGCCAGTAGTTTCCGCTCTGGGGCCAACGTCCTGACTTTC
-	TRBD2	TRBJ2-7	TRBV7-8	CASSWGTTYEQYF	TGTGCCAGCAGCTGGGGGACTACCTACGAGCAGTACTTC
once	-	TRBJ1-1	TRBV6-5	CASSYPGGTEAFF	TGTGCCAGCAGTTATCCAGGTGGTACTGAAGCTTTCTTT
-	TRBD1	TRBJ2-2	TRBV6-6	CASSYTRGRYTGELFF	TGTGCCAGCAGTTACACCAGGGGGAGATACACCGGGGAGCTGTTTTTT
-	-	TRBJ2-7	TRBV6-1	CALSGLSYEQYF	TGTGCTCTGAGCGGCCTAAGCTACGAGCAGTACTTC
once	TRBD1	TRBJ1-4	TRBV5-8	CASSSGQGAGEKLFF	TGTGCCAGCAGCTCCGGACAGGGGGCTGGTGAAAAACTGTTTTTT
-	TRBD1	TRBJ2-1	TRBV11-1	CASSLEGQDREPYNEQFF	TGTGCCAGCAGCCTAGAGGGCCAGGACAGGGAACCCTACAATGAGCAGTTCTTC
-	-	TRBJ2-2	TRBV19	CAIRRGYGTGELFF	TGTGCCATCAGGAGAGGGTACGGCACCGGGGAGCTGTTTTTT